A single sample gave rise to the 26 T cell receptor beta chains below, sequenced in a study of identical twins. From the 5' RACE reads, TCRdb called clonotypes with MiXCR, one entry per CDR3 protein. Among approximately 350,000 distinct CDR3 sequences, 9% to 15% were seen once, and the ten largest hold 7.2%. Separately, the same data were catalogued under a study of yellow fever vaccine responses in identical twins.

The specimen sequenced was CD8+ T cells sorted from blood. These receptors were taken from a woman under 30 in good health.

V gene TRBV2 combines with J gene TRBJ2-1, with 9 positions matching TRBD2. Germline V gene lookup returns CDR1 SNHLY and CDR2 FYNNEI. The CDR3 loop spans 16 amino acids. The J segment lost 5 bases and the V segment lost 3 bases, leaving 8 bases of the junction unmatched. CDR3 in DNA: TGTGCCAGCAGTGATTTTTCTAGCGGGATCAACAATGAGCAGTTCTTC. This sequence encodes CASSDFSSGINNEQFF.

The V call is TRBV2, the J call TRBJ1-3; TRBD1 is a possible D gene (5 bases). The germline CDR1 and CDR2 sequences are SNHLY and FYNNEI. V was cut by 4 bases and J by 8 bases, with 15 bases left in between. CDR3 size: 14 residues. Written as DNA, the CDR3 is TGTGCCAGCAGTGTGGAGGCTAGCAGGGACACCATATATTTT. Its translation is CASSVEASRDTIYF. Full variable domain (missing parts from reference TRBV2 and TRBJ1-3): EPEVTQTPSHQVTQMGQEVILRCVPISNHLYFYWYRQILGQKVEFLVSFYNNEISEKSEIFDDQFSVERPDGSNFTLKIRSTKLEDSAMYFCASSVEASRDTIYFGEGSWLTVV.

Only a few counts were recorded for this clonotype. V and J are TRBV2 and TRBJ2-3; no definite D call. Germline lookup yields CDR1 SNHLY and CDR2 FYNNEI. V was shortened by 4 bases and J by 6 bases, with 11 bases between the two germline ends. This CDR3 has 13 residues. Here the CDR3 reads CASSGTEPDTQYF. In nucleotides, the CDR3 is TGTGCCAGCAGTGGGACCGAACCTGATACGCAGTATTTT. The full variable domain, rest sourced from reference TRBV2 and TRBJ2-3, is EPEVTQTPSHQVTQMGQEVILRCVPISNHLYFYWYRQILGQKVEFLVSFYNNEISEKSEIFDDQFSVERPDGSNFTLKIRSTKLEDSAMYFCASSGTEPDTQYFGPGTRLTVL.

This clonotype was seen only a few times. The rearrangement joins TRBV24-1 to TRBJ2-2; 9 nucleotides line up with TRBD1. Germline trimming cut 3 bases from V and 4 bases from J; bases unmatched to any gene: 5. Germline V gene lookup returns CDR1 KGHDR and CDR2 SFDVKD. The CDR3 is 16 residues long. CDR3 sequence reads: CATSDTGQGGTGELFF. The CDR3 coding sequence is TGTGCCACCAGTGATACGGGACAGGGCGGCACCGGGGAGCTGTTTTTT.

This clonotype was picked up a small number of times. The chain is built from TRBV7-9 and TRBJ2-3; D is unclear. Germline CDR1 and CDR2: SEHNR and FQNEAQ (reference sequence). V lost 3 bases, J lost 2 bases, and 9 bases lay in between. The CDR3 runs to 14 residues. The CDR3 DNA sequence: TGTGCCAGCAGCTTGGTCGCGGCCACAGATACGCAGTATTTT. Translating gives CASSLVAATDTQYF.

V gene TRBV2 combines with J gene TRBJ2-7, with D unclear. The V gene's germline CDR1 is SNHLY and CDR2 FYNNEI. CDR3 length: 14 residues. CDR3 loop: CASSEGGPSYELYV. In nucleotides, the CDR3 is TGTGCCAGCAGTGAAGGCGGCCCGTCCTACGAGCTGTACGTC.

The rearrangement uses TRBV3-1 and TRBJ2-7, with D perhaps matching TRBD1 or TRBD2 (5 bases each). Trimming pared 0 bases from V and 2 bases from J, leaving 11 bases between. The CDR3 contains 15 residues. Germline V gene sequence: CDR1 LGHDT, CDR2 YNNKEL (reference sequence). The CDR3 here is CASSQEGDGAYEQYF. CDR3 DNA sequence: TGTGCCAGCAGCCAAGAGGGGGACGGTGCCTACGAGCAGTACTTC.

The rearrangement uses TRBV20-1 and TRBJ2-1; possible D gene TRBD2, 6 bases. The CDR3 contains 13 residues. The germline CDR1 and CDR2 sequences are DFQATT and SNEGSKA (reference sequence). V lost 3 bases, J lost 3 bases, and 9 bases lay in between. The CDR3: CSARRGGYNEQFF. The CDR3 DNA sequence: TGCAGTGCTAGGAGGGGAGGCTACAATGAGCAGTTCTTC.

This clonotype occurred a few times. The chain has TRBV15 and TRBJ1-2; no reliable D call. The CDR3 is 14 residues long. The germline V and J ends were trimmed by 5 bases and 6 bases, with 16 bases remaining between them. Germline CDR1 and CDR2: LNHNV and YYDKDF (reference sequence). CDR3 amino acids: CATSPDPGFDGYTF. As DNA, the CDR3 is TGTGCCACCAGCCCCGACCCGGGGTTTGATGGCTACACCTTC.

This clonotype was recorded many times. V gene TRBV7-3 combines with J gene TRBJ2-5, with 7 bases fitting TRBD2. CDR1 is SGHTA and CDR2 is FQGTGA in the germline V gene. The CDR3 is made up of 16 amino acids. Germline trimming cut 5 bases from V and 3 bases from J; bases unmatched to any gene: 12. CDR3: CASSRPSSGREETQYF. The CDR3 DNA reads as TGTGCCAGCAGCAGACCCTCTAGCGGTCGAGAAGAGACCCAGTACTTC. The full variable domain, with the rest looked up from reference TRBV7-3 and TRBJ2-5, is GAGVSQTPSNKVTEKGKYVELRCDPISGHTALYWYRQSLGQGPEFLIYFQGTGAADDSGLPNDRFFAVRPEGSVSTLKIQRTERGDSAVYLCASSRPSSGREETQYFGPGTRLLVL.

This clonotype was seen only a few times. The rearrangement uses TRBV12-3 or TRBV12-4 and TRBJ1-1; D is possibly TRBD1 (6 bases). Trimming took 6 bases from V and 6 from J, leaving 14 bases between them. The CDR3 has 13 amino acids. In nucleotides, the CDR3 is TGTGCCAGCAGCCGCACAGGGTACGCTGAAGCTTTCTTT. Amino acids: CASSRTGYAEAFF.

This clonotype has only a few counts. V gene TRBV9 combines with J gene TRBJ2-7; D is possibly TRBD2 (6 bases). The V gene's germline CDR1 is SGDLS and CDR2 YYNGEE. Trimming stripped 4 bases from V and 5 bases from J, with 19 bases between. CDR3 size: 15 residues. For the CDR3, the DNA is TGTGCCAGCAGCCCAGGACTTGGGGAGGTTGACGAGCAGTACGTC. It codes for CASSPGLGEVDEQYV.

The CDR3 sequence: CASRDFDEQYF. CDR3 sequence (DNA): TGTGCCAGCCGAGATTTCGACGAGCAGTACTTC. The gene calls are TRBV2 and TRBJ2-7; no clear D. Germline V CDR1 and CDR2: SNHLY, FYNNEI. Trimming pared 8 bases from V and 5 bases from J, leaving 10 bases between. This CDR3 is built from 11 residues.

On this clonotype itself: The junction and the germline gene differ at one end; a read error may be behind it. This chain uses TRBV7-9 with TRBJ1-2, with D perhaps matching TRBD1 (5 bases). The germline V gene has CDR1 SEHNR and CDR2 FQNEAQ (reference sequence). CDR3 length equals 14 residues. CDR3 residues: CASSSTLEKWGTVF. The CDR3 DNA follows: TGTGCCAGCAGCTCAACTTTAGAAAAGTGGGGGACCGTCTTC. The full variable domain, in which reference TRBV7-9 and TRBJ1-2 provide the parts outside the CDR3, is DTGVSQNPRHKITKRGQNVTFRCDPISEHNRLYWYRQTLGQGPEFLTYFQNEAQLEKSRLLSDRFSAERPKGSFSTLEIQRTEQGDSAMYLCASSSTLEKWGTVFGSGTRLTVV.

This chain uses TRBV7-9 with TRBJ2-7; TRBD1 agrees at 8 bases. CDR1 is SEHNR, CDR2 FQNEAQ, per germline (reference sequence). Trimming at V came to 5 bases and at J to 2 bases, leaving 11 bases not matched to a gene. The CDR3 has 16 amino acids. CDR3 bases: TGTGCCAGCAGCACCACTACAGGGGGTGACCCCTACGAGCAGTACGTC. It translates to CASSTTTGGDPYEQYV.

This clonotype was seen only a few times. This chain uses TRBV29-1 with TRBJ1-3; 10 bases match TRBD1. The CDR3 length is 13 residues. The junction had 3 bases not matched to a gene; V was cut back by 6 bases and J by 4 bases. Germline values: CDR1 SQVTM, CDR2 ANQGSEA. The CDR3 nucleotides read TGCAGCGTCGGACAGGGGGAGGGAAACACCATATATTTT. As protein: CSVGQGEGNTIYF.

This clonotype was detected only a few times. The chain combines TRBV6-5 with TRBJ2-2; 9 bases are shared with TRBD2. The V gene's germline CDR1 is MNHEY and CDR2 SVGAGI. This CDR3 region has 17 residues. V shed 0 bases and J 6 bases; nucleotides not matched to a gene: 8. The CDR3 reads CASSYSSSGVTAGELFF. CDR3 DNA: TGTGCCAGCAGTTACTCGTCTAGCGGGGTAACCGCCGGGGAGCTGTTTTTT.

The rearrangement uses TRBV28 and TRBJ2-1, with unresolved D. Trimming stripped 6 bases from V and 0 bases from J, with 6 bases between. CDR3 length equals 13 residues. CDR1 and CDR2 (germline): MDHEN, SYDVKM. The CDR3 sequence is CASRKSSYNEQFF. The CDR3 nucleotides read TGTGCCAGCAGGAAGAGCTCCTACAATGAGCAGTTCTTC.

This clonotype was recorded many times. The chain carries TRBV28 and TRBJ2-1; the D gene is possibly TRBD1 (5 bases). Looked up from germline, CDR1 is MDHEN and CDR2 is SYDVKM. Trimming shortened V by 2 bases and J by 0 bases, and 8 bases separated the two germline ends. The CDR3 covers 15 residues. CDR3 nucleotide sequence: TGTGCCAGCAGTTTACGGACATTCTCCTACAATGAGCAGTTCTTC. Amino acid sequence: CASSLRTFSYNEQFF. Full variable domain (rest looked up from reference TRBV28 and TRBJ2-1): DVKVTQSSRYLVKRTGEKVFLECVQDMDHENMFWYRQDPGLGLRLIYFSYDVKMKEKGDIPEGYSVSREKKERFSLILESASTNQTSMYLCASSLRTFSYNEQFFGPGTRLTVL.

This rearrangement joins TRBV24-1 to TRBJ2-1; TRBD2 aligns across 10 bases. The V and J ends lost 3 bases and 5 bases, in that order; junction bases with no gene match: 6. The CDR3 runs to 16 residues. Germline values: CDR1 KGHDR, CDR2 SFDVKD. The CDR3 coding sequence is TGTGCCACCAGTGATGCCCTAGCGGGAGTTGACAATGAGCAGTTCTTC. This sequence encodes CATSDALAGVDNEQFF.

This clonotype was detected only a few times. V gene TRBV5-1 combines with J gene TRBJ2-1; maybe TRBD2 (6 bases). The CDR3 is made up of 14 amino acids. The germline V and J ends were trimmed by 3 bases and 8 bases, with 15 bases remaining between them. CDR1 SGHRS and CDR2 YFSETQ come from the germline V gene. The CDR3 nucleotides read TGCGCCAGCAGCTCCCCGGGAGTTGCCTATGAGCAGTTCTTC. Translated, it gives CASSSPGVAYEQFF.

The chain couples TRBV6-1 to TRBJ2-7, with 9 bases aligning to TRBD1. The CDR3 has 15 amino acids. The ends lost 4 bases at V and 3 bases at J; junction bases unmatched: 7. Germline V lookup: CDR1 MNHNS, CDR2 SASEGT. The CDR3 reads CASSALGQGHYEQYV. CDR3 DNA: TGTGCCAGCAGTGCCCTGGGACAGGGCCACTACGAGCAGTACGTC.

In its sample, this clonotype was seen many times. The J gene is TRBJ1-2, the V gene TRBV5-1; D uncertain. Germline V CDR1 and CDR2: SGHRS, YFSETQ. The CDR3 extends over 15 amino acids. V gave up 5 bases and J gave up 9 bases, with 23 bases separating them. CDR3 loop: CASRTLLSHSYRYTF. The CDR3 region has the DNA TGCGCCAGCAGAACCCTCCTCAGCCATTCTTATCGCTACACCTTC. Combining the CDR3 with reference TRBV5-1 and TRBJ1-2 gives the whole variable domain KAGVTQTPRYLIKTRGQQVTLSCSPISGHRSVSWYQQTPGQGLQFLFEYFSETQRNKGNFPGRFSGRQFSNSRSEMNVSTLELGDSALYLCASRTLLSHSYRYTFGSGTRLTVV.

The CDR3 loop is CARNTEGRAISGNTYNEQFF. In nucleotides, the CDR3 is TGTGCCAGAAACACGGAGGGCAGGGCCATTAGCGGGAACACCTACAATGAGCAGTTCTTC. V usage is TRBV2 and J usage is TRBJ2-1, with 8 nucleotides matching TRBD2. The CDR3 is 20 amino acids. V lost 9 bases and J lost 2; bases outside the gene matches: 24. Germline CDR1 reads SNHLY; CDR2 reads FYNNEI.

The chain recombines TRBV4-1 with TRBJ1-3, with D possibly TRBD1 on 6 matching bases. The CDR3 is made up of 18 amino acids. Germline CDR1 is MGHRA and CDR2 is YSYEKL. Trimming took off 1 base at V and 1 base at J, with 17 bases between the two ends. CDR3 in amino acids: CASSQVGGRPSSGNTIYF. The CDR3, as DNA: TGCGCCAGCAGCCAAGTGGGGGGCAGACCGAGTTCTGGAAACACCATATATTTT.

Details on this clonotype: Sequence at one end of the junction differs from germline and may be a read error. The rearrangement links TRBV20-1 to TRBJ2-1; TRBD2 aligns across 8 bases. This CDR3 is 17 amino acids long. Germline V gene data show CDR1 as DFQATT and CDR2 as SNEGSKA (reference sequence). CDR3 sequence (DNA): TGCTGTGCCCAACGTTCCCTGGCTAGCGGGTTATACAATGAGCAGTTCTTC. This sequence encodes CCAQRSLASGLYNEQFF.